Listed below are T cell receptor beta chains from one sample, sequenced in a study of T cell responses to AZD1222 COVID-19 vaccine. Sequenced by immunoSEQ multiplex PCR; TCRdb stores in-frame clones only, minus some. The profile shows 200,000 to 250,000 clones, approximately 94% of them singletons. Here the sequenced sample was peripheral blood, taken on day 0 of MenACWY control vaccination. These receptors originate from an adult in good health. Both conserved end residues are part of each CDR3. Fields, in order: J gene, D gene, V gene, CDR3 DNA, CDR3 protein. D genes are given only for firm matches.

TRBJ1-6 | - | TRBV19 | TGTGCCAGTAGTAATAGCTGGAGCTCCTATAATTCACCCCTCCACTTT | CASSNSWSSYNSPLHF
TRBJ1-1 | - | TRBV6-5 | TGTGCCAGCACAAAAGCCACAGGGGAAGCTTTCTTT | CASTKATGEAFF
TRBJ1-6 | TRBD1 | TRBV10-1 | TGCGCCAGCAGTGAGGTGGGAGGGGGCCCAGATTCACCCCTCCACTTT | CASSEVGGGPDSPLHF
TRBJ2-6 | TRBD1 | TRBV7-3 | TGTGCCAGCAGCCCCGGGACAGCTGGGGCCAACGTCCTGACTTTC | CASSPGTAGANVLTF
TRBJ1-2 | - | TRBV14 | TGTGCCAGCAGCCCCGGACAGTTTTATGGCTACACCTTC | CASSPGQFYGYTF
TRBJ1-4 | - | TRBV3-1/TRBV3-2 | TGTGCCAGCAGCCAGGTGGGGGGAAAACTGTTTTTT | CASSQVGGKLFF
TRBJ2-7 | - | TRBV27 | TGTGCCAGCACGGAGGGAAACCCACCCCACGAGCAGTACTTC | CASTEGNPPHEQYF
TRBJ1-4 | - | TRBV7-9 | TGTGCCAGCAGCTTACTCGGACAGAATAATGAAAAACTGTTTTTT | CASSLLGQNNEKLFF
TRBJ1-2 | - | TRBV28 | TGTGCCAGCAGTTTGGAATGGGGGGCTAACTATGGCTACACCTTC | CASSLEWGANYGYTF
TRBJ2-1 | TRBD1 | TRBV10-3 | TGTGCCATCAGGGCGGGACAGGGGGTATCCGATGAGCAGTTCTTC | CAIRAGQGVSDEQFF
TRBJ2-7 | TRBD1 | TRBV19 | TGTGCCAGTAGTATAGCGGGACAGGGAAAAGACGAGCAGTACTTC | CASSIAGQGKDEQYF
TRBJ1-4 | - | TRBV15 | TGTGCCACCAGCAGAGAGCCCAGAATAACGGGTGAAAAACTGTTTTTT | CATSREPRITGEKLFF
TRBJ1-4 | - | TRBV28 | TGTGCCAGCAGTTTTGAGCGGGGGCGGGCTAATGAAAAACTGTTTTTT | CASSFERGRANEKLFF
TRBJ2-3 | - | TRBV5-6 | TGTGCCAGCAGCTTTAGAGATACGCAGTATTTT | CASSFRDTQYF
TRBJ1-1 | - | TRBV2 | TGTGCCAGCAGATTGTCCAGCAGGAACACTGAAGCTTTCTTT | CASRLSSRNTEAFF
TRBJ1-5 | - | TRBV20-1 | TGCAGTGCCACCCGAGGTCAGCCCCAGCATTTT | CSATRGQPQHF
TRBJ2-5 | - | TRBV6-2/TRBV6-3 | TGTGCCAGCAGTTACGACTTCGAAGAGACCCAGTACTTC | CASSYDFEETQYF
TRBJ2-3 | - | TRBV20-1 | TGCAGTGCTGGGGAGAGGGGTACGCAGTATTTT | CSAGERGTQYF
TRBJ1-2 | - | TRBV7-8 | TGTGCCAGCAGCGCAGGAACGACTAACTATGGCTACACCTTC | CASSAGTTNYGYTF